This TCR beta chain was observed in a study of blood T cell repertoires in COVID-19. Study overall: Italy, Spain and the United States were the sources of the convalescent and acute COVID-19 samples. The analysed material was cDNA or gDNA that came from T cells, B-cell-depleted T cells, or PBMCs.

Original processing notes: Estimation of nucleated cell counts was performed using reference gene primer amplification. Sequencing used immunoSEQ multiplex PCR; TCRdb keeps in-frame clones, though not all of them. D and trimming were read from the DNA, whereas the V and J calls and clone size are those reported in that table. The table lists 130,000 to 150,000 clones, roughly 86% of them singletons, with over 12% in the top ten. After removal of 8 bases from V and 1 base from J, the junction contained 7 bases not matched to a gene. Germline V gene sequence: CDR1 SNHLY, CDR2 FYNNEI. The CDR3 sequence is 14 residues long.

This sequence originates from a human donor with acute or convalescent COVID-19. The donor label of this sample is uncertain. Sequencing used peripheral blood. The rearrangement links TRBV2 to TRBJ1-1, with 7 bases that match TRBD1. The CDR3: CASVRTGPNTEAFF. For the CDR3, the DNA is TGTGCCAGCGTTAGGACAGGACCGAACACTGAAGCTTTCTTT.